The text below deals with one T cell receptor (beta chain). A few counts support this clone. The antigen it binds to is not known. There are no base qualities to consult, and no much larger clone falls within one base. These data come from a study of a mutant IDH1 vaccine in newly diagnosed glioma (dated by TCRdb to the early 2020s). In the study overall: Patients were given eight vaccinations, in weeks 1, 3, 5, 7, 11, 15, 19 and 23, which matched visits V03 through V10. In the chemotherapy-containing groups, vaccination started alongside temozolomide cycles, whereas in patients who had radiotherapy alone it started 4-6 weeks after radiotherapy. Of the approximately 34 treated patients, approximately 62% were male and roughly 38% were female, and a mean age of around 40 years was recorded. Before enrollment, patients had received standard therapy of radiotherapy alone, temozolomide alone, or radiochemotherapy with temozolomide; most received the combination. Peripheral blood was collected at six visits: V03 (baseline), V05, V07, V10, V12 and V13. For exploratory analyses, longitudinal TCRB deep sequencing was carried out in roughly 23 treated patients wherever samples were available.

Broader findings and caveats from the paper: Immune responses induced by the vaccine were seen in around 93% of patients across multiple MHC alleles. Pseudoprogression appeared unrelated to alterations in the top peripheral T cell clonotypes detected by TCRB sequencing. It was noted by the authors that analyses of patient blood samples could not be reproduced owing to sample limitations. PBMC samples for TCRB deep sequencing were selected based on availability.

Preparation of the library involved the immunoSEQ multiplex PCR assay. Following the manufacturer's protocol, the hsTCRB Kit was used to amplify rearranged TCR beta chain sequences. TCRB libraries were sequenced on an Illumina MiSeq. The study's processing was this. Demultiplexing, trimming and gene mapping were performed with the kit vendor's proprietary platform. Sourced from immuneACCESS, this table was stored by TCRdb with only in-frame sequences that have V and J called. A share of the clones is absent; for the studies checked, an unresolved V gene accounts for under half, and the remainder has no known explanation. The DNA was the basis for D and trimming; V, J and clone size are from that table. Across this sample there are approximately 40,000 clones, with roughly 74% seen only once. The top ten hold less than 6.5% of the sample. The time point label for this specimen denotes: week 5, during vaccination. A 20-mer mutant IDH1 peptide at 300 micrograms in Montanide made up each vaccine dose, which was injected subcutaneously together with topical imiquimod. Newly diagnosed WHO grade 3 or 4 IDH1-mutant astrocytomas showing loss of nuclear ATRX were present in the donors. The samples were drawn from NOA16, a multicentre, single-arm, open-label phase I trial in Germany that tested a mutant IDH1 peptide vaccine in humans for the first time. Genomic DNA for TCRB sequencing was extracted from EDTA blood using the DNeasy Blood and Tissue Kit.

CDR1 and CDR2 are drawn from the germline V gene (reference sequence): SEHNR, FQNEAQ. At the junction V is shortened by 10 bases and J by 5 bases, with 11 bases in between. The CDR3 sequence holds 12 residues, the cysteine and phenylalanine included. Only the CDR3 part of the read is kept: 36 bases, read in frame from the first base. The sequence was collected from a middle-aged man with glioma. The sequences come from PBMCs, collected from a glioma patient whose treatment included an IDH1 peptide vaccine. The chain is encoded by TRBV7-9 joined to TRBJ2-2; a confident D gene designation cannot be given. The CDR3 sequence is CATRPWTGELFF. The DNA sequence follows: TGTGCCACCCGACCCTGGACCGGGGAGCTGTTTTTT.